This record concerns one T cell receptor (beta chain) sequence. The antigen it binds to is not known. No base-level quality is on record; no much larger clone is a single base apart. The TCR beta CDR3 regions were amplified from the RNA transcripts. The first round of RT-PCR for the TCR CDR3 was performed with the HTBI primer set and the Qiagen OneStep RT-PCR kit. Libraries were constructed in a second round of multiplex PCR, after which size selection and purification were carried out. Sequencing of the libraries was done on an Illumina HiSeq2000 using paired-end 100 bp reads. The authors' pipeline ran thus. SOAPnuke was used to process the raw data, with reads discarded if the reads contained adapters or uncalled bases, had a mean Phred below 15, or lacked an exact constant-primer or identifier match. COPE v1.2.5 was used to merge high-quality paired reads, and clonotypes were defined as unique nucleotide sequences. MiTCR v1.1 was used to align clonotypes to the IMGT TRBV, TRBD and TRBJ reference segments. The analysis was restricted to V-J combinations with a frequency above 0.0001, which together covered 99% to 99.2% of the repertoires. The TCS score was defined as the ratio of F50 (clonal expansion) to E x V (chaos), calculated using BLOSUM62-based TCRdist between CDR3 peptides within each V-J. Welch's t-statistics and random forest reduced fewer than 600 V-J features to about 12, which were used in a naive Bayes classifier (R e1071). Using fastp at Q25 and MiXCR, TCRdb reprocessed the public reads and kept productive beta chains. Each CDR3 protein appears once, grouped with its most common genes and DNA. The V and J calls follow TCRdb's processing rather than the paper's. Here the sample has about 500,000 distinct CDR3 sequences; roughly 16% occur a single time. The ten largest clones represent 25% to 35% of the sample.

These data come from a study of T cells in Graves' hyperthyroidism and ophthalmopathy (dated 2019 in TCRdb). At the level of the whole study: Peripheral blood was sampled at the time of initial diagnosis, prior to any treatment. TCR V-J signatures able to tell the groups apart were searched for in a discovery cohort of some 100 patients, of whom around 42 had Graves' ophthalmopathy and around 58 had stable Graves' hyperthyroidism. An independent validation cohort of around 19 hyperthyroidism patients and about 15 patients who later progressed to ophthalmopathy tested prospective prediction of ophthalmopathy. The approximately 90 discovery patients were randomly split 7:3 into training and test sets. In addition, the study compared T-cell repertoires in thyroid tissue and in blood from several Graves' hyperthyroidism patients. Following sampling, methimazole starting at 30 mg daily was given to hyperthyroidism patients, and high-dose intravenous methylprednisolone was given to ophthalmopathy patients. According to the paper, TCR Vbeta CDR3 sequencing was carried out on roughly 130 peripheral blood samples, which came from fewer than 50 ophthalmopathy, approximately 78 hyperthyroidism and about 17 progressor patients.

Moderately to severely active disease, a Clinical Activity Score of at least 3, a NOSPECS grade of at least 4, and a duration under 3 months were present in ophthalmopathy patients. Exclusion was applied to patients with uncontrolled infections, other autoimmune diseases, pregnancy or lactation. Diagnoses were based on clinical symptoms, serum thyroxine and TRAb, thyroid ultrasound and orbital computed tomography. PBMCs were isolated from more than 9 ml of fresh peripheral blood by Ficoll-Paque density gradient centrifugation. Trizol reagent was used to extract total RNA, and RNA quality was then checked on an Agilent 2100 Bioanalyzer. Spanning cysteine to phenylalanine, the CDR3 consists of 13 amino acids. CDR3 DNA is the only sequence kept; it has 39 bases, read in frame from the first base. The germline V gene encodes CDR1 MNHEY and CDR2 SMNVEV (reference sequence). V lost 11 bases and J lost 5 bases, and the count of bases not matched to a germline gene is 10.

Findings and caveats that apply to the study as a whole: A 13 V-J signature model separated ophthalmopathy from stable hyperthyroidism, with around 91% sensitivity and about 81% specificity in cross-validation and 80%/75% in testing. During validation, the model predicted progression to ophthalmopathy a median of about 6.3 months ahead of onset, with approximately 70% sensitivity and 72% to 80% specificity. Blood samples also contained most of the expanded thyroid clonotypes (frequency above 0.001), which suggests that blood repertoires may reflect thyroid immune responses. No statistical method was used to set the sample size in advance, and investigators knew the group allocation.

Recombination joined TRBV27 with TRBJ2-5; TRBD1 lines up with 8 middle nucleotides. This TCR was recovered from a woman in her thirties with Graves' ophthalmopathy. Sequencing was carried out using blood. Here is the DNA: TGTGCCGTTAAAGCTAGGGACAGGGAGACCCAGTACTTC. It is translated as CAVKARDRETQYF.